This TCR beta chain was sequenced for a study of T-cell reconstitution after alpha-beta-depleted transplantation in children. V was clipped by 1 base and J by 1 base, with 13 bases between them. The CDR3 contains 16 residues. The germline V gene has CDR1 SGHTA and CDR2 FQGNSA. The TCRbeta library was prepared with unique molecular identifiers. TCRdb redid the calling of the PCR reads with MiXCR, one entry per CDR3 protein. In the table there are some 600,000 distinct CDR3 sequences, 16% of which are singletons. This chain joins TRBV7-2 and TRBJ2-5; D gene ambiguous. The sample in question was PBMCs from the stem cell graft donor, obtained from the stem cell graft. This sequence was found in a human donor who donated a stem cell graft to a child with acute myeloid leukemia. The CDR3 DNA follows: TGTGCCAGCAGCTTAGGGGTTGGAGCAACCCAAGAGACCCAGTACTTC. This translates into CASSLGVGATQETQYF.